This T cell receptor (beta chain) was captured by sequencing in a study of T cell repertoires in ileal Crohn's disease. Study results and caveats: Clonal expansions were more frequent in active smokers than non-smokers at surgery.

For this clone: Its antigen remains unidentified.

Only in-frame clones appear in the TCRdb table, and some are missing; sequencing was by immunoSEQ multiplex PCR. The sample lists about 14,000 clones; roughly four fifths were seen once. This CDR3 has 14 residues. The V segment lost 10 bases and the J segment 4 bases; nucleotides outside the gene matches: 12. Germline assignment: CDR1 SNHLY and CDR2 FYNNEI. This TCR was recovered from an adult with Crohn's disease. The genes are TRBV2 and TRBJ1-1; 7 positions agree with TRBD1. Sequences were obtained from ileal tissue. CDR3 sequence (DNA): TGTGCCACCATGGTGACAGGGATGAGCACTGAAGCTTTCTTT. Encoded protein: CATMVTGMSTEAFF.